The rows below give T cell receptor beta chains drawn from one sample of a study of T cells in Graves' hyperthyroidism and ophthalmopathy. Via MiXCR, TCRdb re-called the multiplex PCR reads, giving one row per CDR3 protein. The sample records a few hundred thousand distinct CDR3 sequences, 22% being singletons. The sequenced sample was blood. All receptors derive from a woman aged 70-85 years with Graves' ophthalmopathy. Both conserved end residues are part of each CDR3. D genes are given only for firm matches. Clone size is given for some rows only: seen once, a few or many times, or a class if the clone is expanded.

TRBD1	TRBV19	TRBJ1-1	-	CASGWGTGFLNTEAFF	TGTGCCAGTGGGTGGGGGACAGGGTTTCTGAACACTGAAGCTTTCTTT
TRBD2	TRBV5-1	TRBJ2-7	few	CASSLGSGRAYEQYF	TGCGCCAGCAGCTTGGGTAGCGGGAGAGCCTACGAGCAGTACTTC
-	TRBV24-1	TRBJ2-5	many	CATSESGLLETQYF	TGTGCCACCAGTGAGTCAGGGCTACTAGAGACCCAGTACTTC
-	TRBV5-6	TRBJ1-1	-	CASSPPGTWTEAFF	TGTGCCAGCAGCCCACCAGGGACATGGACTGAAGCTTTCTTT
-	TRBV28	TRBJ2-7	many	CASMTLGAYEQYF	TGTGCCAGCATGACCCTGGGGGCGTACGAGCAGTACTTC
-	TRBV28	TRBJ1-5	many	CASSLLNQPQHF	TGTGCCAGCAGTTTACTCAATCAGCCCCAGCATTTT
TRBD2	TRBV7-2	TRBJ2-7	-	CASSLGSGGTSSYEQYF	TGTGCCAGCAGCTTAGGTAGCGGGGGGACCTCCTCCTACGAGCAGTACTTC
TRBD1	TRBV7-8	TRBJ2-7	-	CASSRSPGQGNEQYF	TGTGCCAGCAGCCGATCCCCCGGACAGGGGAACGAGCAGTACTTC
-	TRBV20-1	TRBJ1-1	few	CSARGQVLNTEAFF	TGCAGTGCTAGAGGACAAGTATTGAACACTGAAGCTTTCTTT
-	TRBV7-9	TRBJ2-7	-	CASSSNMPKQREYFSYEQYF	TGTGCCAGCAGCTCCAATATGCCGAAGCAACGGGAGTACTTCTCCTACGAGCAGTACTTC
TRBD2	TRBV7-3	TRBJ2-1	-	CASSPWERDFNEQFF	TGTGCCAGCAGCCCCTGGGAGCGGGACTTTAATGAGCAGTTCTTC
-	TRBV6-5	TRBJ2-2	many	CASSLGSGGTGELFF	TGTGCCAGCAGTTTGGGGTCAGGAGGCACCGGGGAGCTGTTTTTT
TRBD1	TRBV6-1	TRBJ1-2	many	CASTRDRGGYTF	TGTGCCAGCACCCGGGACAGGGGTGGCTACACCTTC
TRBD1	TRBV3-1	TRBJ2-7	-	CASSARQGPYEQYF	TGTGCCAGCAGCGCACGACAGGGGCCCTACGAGCAGTACTTC
TRBD1	TRBV12-3/TRBV12-4	TRBJ2-1	-	CASGTGRNNEQFF	TGTGCCAGCGGGACAGGGAGGAACAATGAGCAGTTCTTC
-	TRBV15	TRBJ2-4	few	CATSREQQAKNIQYF	TGTGCCACCAGCAGAGAACAGCAAGCCAAAAACATTCAGTACTTC
TRBD1	TRBV4-3	TRBJ2-2	-	CASTAGQGARIGELFF	TGCGCCAGCACCGCGGGACAGGGGGCGCGTATCGGGGAGCTGTTTTTT
-	TRBV6-9	TRBJ2-1	once	CASSSYQGQFF	TGTGCCAGCAGTTCGTATCAGGGGCAGTTCTTC
-	TRBV7-2	TRBJ2-7	few	CASTQDLQGSYEQYF	TGTGCCAGCACCCAAGATCTCCAAGGGTCCTACGAGCAGTACTTC
TRBD2	TRBV20-1	TRBJ2-1	once	CSVQTSSNEQFF	TGCAGTGTACAGACTAGCAGCAATGAGCAGTTCTTC
TRBD2	TRBV7-2	TRBJ2-1	few	CASSLVGAGGPLGVQFF	TGTGCCAGCAGCTTAGTTGGTGCGGGAGGCCCCCTGGGAGTGCAGTTCTTC
TRBD2	TRBV20-1	TRBJ2-1	many	CSARRLAGGPQNNEQFF	TGCAGTGCTAGGAGGCTAGCGGGAGGCCCGCAAAACAATGAGCAGTTCTTC
-	TRBV6-5	TRBJ2-7	many	CASSYGGTYAYEQYF	TGTGCCAGCAGTTACGGGGGGACATACGCCTACGAGCAGTACTTC
-	TRBV28	TRBJ2-1	many	CASSPPITSNEQFF	TGTGCCAGCAGTCCGCCCATAACCAGCAATGAGCAGTTCTTC
-	TRBV5-1	TRBJ1-1	-	CASSPGSEGTEAFF	TGCGCCAGCAGCCCCGGGTCTGAGGGAACTGAAGCTTTCTTT
TRBD2	TRBV4-1	TRBJ2-5	few	CASSQTSGRETQYF	TGCGCCAGCAGCCAGACTAGCGGGAGGGAGACCCAGTACTTC
TRBD1	TRBV12-3/TRBV12-4	TRBJ2-7	few	CASTPGQGASYEQYF	TGTGCCAGCACCCCTGGACAGGGGGCTTCCTACGAGCAGTACTTC
TRBD2	TRBV28	TRBJ2-7	few	CASSSGGAGIYEQYF	TGTGCCAGCAGTTCCGGGGGGGCAGGAATCTACGAGCAGTACTTC
-	TRBV2	TRBJ1-2	many	CASSGAQQAIGGYTF	TGTGCCAGCAGTGGAGCTCAGCAGGCGATTGGCGGCTACACCTTC
TRBD2	TRBV6-1	TRBJ2-3	-	CASGKLAGGPDTQYF	TGTGCCAGCGGGAAACTAGCGGGAGGGCCGGATACGCAGTATTTT
-	TRBV5-5	TRBJ2-2	few	CASRNARGMNTGELFF	TGTGCCAGCAGAAATGCTAGGGGGATGAACACCGGGGAGCTGTTTTTT
TRBD1	TRBV6-1	TRBJ1-6	few	CASRWGQGPSPLHF	TGTGCCAGCAGATGGGGACAGGGCCCTTCACCCCTCCACTTT
-	TRBV19	TRBJ1-1	few	CASRVGLPLEGTEAFF	TGTGCCAGTAGAGTGGGACTACCCCTCGAGGGGACTGAAGCTTTCTTT
-	TRBV20-1	TRBJ2-7	few	CSASGEEQYF	TGCAGTGCTAGCGGGGAGGAGCAGTACTTC
TRBD2	TRBV5-1	TRBJ2-3	-	CASSLEGLAGVSTDTQYF	TGCGCCAGCAGCTTGGAGGGACTAGCGGGAGTGAGCACAGATACGCAGTATTTT
-	TRBV20-1	TRBJ1-1	few	CSASSWGSTEAFF	TGCAGTGCTAGTAGTTGGGGCTCCACTGAAGCTTTCTTT
-	TRBV12-3/TRBV12-4	TRBJ2-7	many	CASSFRSRSPSYEQYF	TGTGCCAGCAGTTTCCGTTCCCGTTCGCCCTCCTACGAGCAGTACTTC
-	TRBV3-1	TRBJ2-5	few	CASSQDPGSETQYF	TGTGCCAGCAGCCAAGACCCAGGGTCAGAGACCCAGTACTTC
TRBD1	TRBV7-2	TRBJ2-7	many	CASSLRQGAYEQYF	TGTGCCAGCAGCTTAAGGCAGGGGGCCTACGAGCAGTACTTC
-	TRBV4-3	TRBJ2-5	few	CASSQVWRVQETQYF	TGCGCCAGCAGCCAAGTTTGGAGGGTCCAAGAGACCCAGTACTTC
TRBD2	TRBV4-1	TRBJ2-7	-	CASSTPGGAGPYEQYF	TGCGCCAGCAGCACCCCTGGTGGAGCGGGACCCTACGAGCAGTACTTC
TRBD1	TRBV6-1	TRBJ2-7	-	CASSGTGESYEQYF	TGTGCCAGCAGCGGGACAGGAGAATCCTACGAGCAGTACTTC
-	TRBV5-1	TRBJ1-1	-	CASSLEGKRTEAFF	TGCGCCAGCAGCTTGGAAGGGAAGCGCACTGAAGCTTTCTTT
-	TRBV9	TRBJ1-1	-	CASSVGPRDMNTEAFF	TGTGCCAGCAGCGTAGGTCCCAGGGATATGAACACTGAAGCTTTCTTT
TRBD2	TRBV10-2	TRBJ2-1	many	CASRSSAGIDYNEQFF	TGCGCCAGCAGATCGTCAGCGGGAATCGACTACAATGAGCAGTTCTTC
-	TRBV5-1	TRBJ2-1	few	CASSLAERDNEQFF	TGCGCCAGCAGCTTAGCGGAACGCGACAATGAGCAGTTCTTC
TRBD1	TRBV24-1	TRBJ2-1	few	CATSDPGTGVDNEQFF	TGTGCCACCAGTGATCCCGGGACAGGGGTAGACAATGAGCAGTTCTTC
-	TRBV29-1	TRBJ2-7	few	CSVTRDNSYEQYF	TGCAGCGTTACGAGGGACAACTCCTACGAGCAGTACTTC